Listed here are 27 T cell receptor beta chains from one sample, sequenced in a study of T cell responses to AZD1222 COVID-19 vaccine. Some clones are missing from TCRdb's copy, which holds only in-frame ones; the method was immunoSEQ multiplex PCR. Of under 140,000 clones in the sample, around 90% were seen once. The starting material was peripheral blood, obtained on day 0 of AZD1222 vaccination. The receptor source for this set is an adult in good health.

V and J are TRBV20-1 and TRBJ1-5, with no clear D. Germline V CDR1 and CDR2: DFQATT, SNEGSKA (reference sequence). CDR3 length: 13 residues. Trimming removed 3 bases from V and 0 bases from J, with 6 bases in between. CDR3: CSASLNSNQPQHF. In DNA form, the CDR3 reads TGCAGTGCTAGTCTAAATAGCAATCAGCCCCAGCATTTT.

The chain carries TRBV28 and TRBJ2-7, with 7 bases aligning to TRBD2. CDR3 length equals 16 residues. J gave up 1 base and V 7 bases, and 13 bases lay outside the gene matches. CDR1 is MDHEN, CDR2 SYDVKM, per germline. Written as DNA, the CDR3 is TGTGCCAGCATTCATCAAGTCGCCGGGAGGTCCTACGAGCAGTACTTC. Its translation: CASIHQVAGRSYEQYF.

This clone was picked up one time. V is TRBV28 and J is TRBJ1-2; D perhaps matches TRBD1 (5 bases). This CDR3 has 13 residues. V was clipped by 11 bases and J by 4 bases, with 17 bases between them. From germline, CDR1 is MDHEN and CDR2 SYDVKM. CDR3 nucleotides: TGTGCCGCGGGCGGGGCAGTTATCTATGGCTACACCTTC. This sequence encodes CAAGGAVIYGYTF.

Only a few counts were recorded for this clone. The V gene is TRBV30, the J gene TRBJ1-4, with 7 bases identical to TRBD1. V shed 2 bases and J 3 bases; nucleotides not matched to a gene: 0. Germline V CDR1 and CDR2: GTSNPN, SVGIG (reference sequence). The CDR3 is 13 amino acids. The CDR3, as DNA: TGTGCCTGGAGTCAGGGGGCTAATGAAAAACTGTTTTTT. Its protein product is CAWSQGANEKLFF.

The chain combines TRBV5-1 with TRBJ2-7, with D perhaps TRBD2 (5 bases). The CDR3 runs 16 residues. Trimming left V 0 bases short and J 0 bases short, with 13 bases between. Germline V lookup: CDR1 SGHRS, CDR2 YFSETQ. For the CDR3, the DNA is TGCGCCAGCAGCTTGGTCTTTAGCGACCGCTCCTACGAGCAGTACTTC. It yields the protein CASSLVFSDRSYEQYF. Supplemented by reference TRBV5-1 and TRBJ2-7, the full variable domain reads KAGVTQTPRYLIKTRGQQVTLSCSPISGHRSVSWYQQTPGQGLQFLFEYFSETQRNKGNFPGRFSGRQFSNSRSEMNVSTLELGDSALYLCASSLVFSDRSYEQYFGPGTRLTVT.

This rearrangement joins TRBV7-2 to TRBJ1-5, with unresolved D. CDR3 length: 16 residues. V lost 1 base, J lost 9 bases, and 19 bases lay in between. CDR1 SGHTA and CDR2 FQGNSA come from the germline V gene. Written as DNA, the CDR3 is TGTGCCAGCAGCTTAGGCTCTAGTGATCTCGCTGGGCCCCAGCATTTT. Protein sequence: CASSLGSSDLAGPQHF.

Points on this clone: Other DNA sequences in this specimen translate into the identical CDR3. This chain joins TRBV5-1 and TRBJ2-5; D not resolved. Trimming shortened V by 0 bases and J by 5 bases, and 2 bases separated the two germline ends. The CDR3 length is 11 residues. CDR1 is SGHRS and CDR2 is YFSETQ in the germline V gene. The chain's CDR3 is CASSLEETQYF. CDR3 in DNA: TGCGCCAGCAGCTTGGAGGAGACCCAGTACTTC.

This chain joins TRBV4-1 and TRBJ1-2; TRBD1 matches 7 bases. The CDR3 has 15 amino acids. Germline CDR1 is MGHRA and CDR2 is YSYEKL. V dropped 0 bases and J dropped 4; count of bases not matched to a gene: 5. The CDR3 loop reads CASSQEWAGGYGYTF. CDR3 DNA sequence: TGCGCCAGCAGCCAAGAGTGGGCAGGGGGCTATGGCTACACCTTC.

In this sample, this clone turned up once. The chain uses TRBV19 and TRBJ2-7; 8 nucleotides align to TRBD1. V was clipped by 5 bases and J by 0 bases; unmatched bases: 3. This CDR3 has 14 residues. Germline V gene sequence: CDR1 LNHDA, CDR2 SQIVND (reference sequence). The CDR3 sequence is CASSPTGGSYEQYF. The CDR3 DNA is TGTGCCAGTAGTCCAACAGGGGGCTCCTACGAGCAGTACTTC.

The V call is TRBV7-9, the J call TRBJ2-7; 11 bases line up with TRBD1. V dropped 3 bases and J dropped 4; count of bases not matched to a gene: 5. The CDR3 extends over 15 amino acids. Germline V gene sequence: CDR1 SEHNR, CDR2 FQNEAQ (reference sequence). Written as DNA, the CDR3 is TGTGCCAGCAGCTTGAGCGGACAGGGGGCTTACGAGCAGTACTTC. Translating gives CASSLSGQGAYEQYF. The whole variable domain, remainder taken from reference TRBV7-9 and TRBJ2-7, is DTGVSQNPRHKITKRGQNVTFRCDPISEHNRLYWYRQTLGQGPEFLTYFQNEAQLEKSRLLSDRFSAERPKGSFSTLEIQRTEQGDSAMYLCASSLSGQGAYEQYFGPGTRLTVT.

The DNA for the CDR3 is TGTGCCAGCAGCTTAGGGGGGAGCTCCTACAATGAGCAGTTCTTC. Residues: CASSLGGSSYNEQFF. The J gene is TRBJ2-1, the V gene TRBV11-2, with D perhaps being TRBD1 or TRBD2 (5 bases each). The CDR3 has 15 residues. V gave up 1 base and J gave up 0 bases, with 7 bases separating them. Germline V lookup: CDR1 SGHAT, CDR2 FQNNGV.

V is TRBV19 and J is TRBJ2-3; 7 bases match TRBD2. V lost 3 bases to trimming and J lost 8 bases; unmatched junction nucleotides: 8. Germline lookup yields CDR1 LNHDA and CDR2 SQIVND (reference sequence). The CDR3 is 14 amino acids. In nucleotides, the CDR3 is TGTGCCAGTAGTATTGACGGGAGGTCAGGTACGCAGTATTTT. This codes for CASSIDGRSGTQYF. The full variable domain, completed using reference TRBV19 and TRBJ2-3, is DGGITQSPKYLFRKEGQNVTLSCEQNLNHDAMYWYRQDPGQGLRLIYYSQIVNDFQKGDIAEGYSVSREKKESFPLTVTSAQKNPTAFYLCASSIDGRSGTQYFGPGTRLTVL.

The chain carries TRBV2 and TRBJ2-1; 10 nucleotides line up with TRBD1. Germline CDR1 is SNHLY and CDR2 is FYNNEI. The CDR3 extends over 14 amino acids. With 7 bases clipped from V and 8 bases from J, the junction kept 8 bases outside the gene matches. CDR3: CASKLRDRGYEQFF. The DNA of the CDR3 is TGTGCCAGCAAGTTAAGGGACAGGGGCTATGAGCAGTTCTTC. The full variable domain, completed using reference TRBV2 and TRBJ2-1, is EPEVTQTPSHQVTQMGQEVILRCVPISNHLYFYWYRQILGQKVEFLVSFYNNEISEKSEIFDDQFSVERPDGSNFTLKIRSTKLEDSAMYFCASKLRDRGYEQFFGPGTRLTVL.

The chain employs TRBV28 and TRBJ1-1, with 10 bases aligning to TRBD1. CDR3 length: 16 amino acids. Germline CDR1 is MDHEN and CDR2 is SYDVKM. The trim removed 5 bases at V and 6 bases at J, leaving 12 bases unmatched. CDR3 residues: CASSTRLTGGASEAFF. Here the CDR3 DNA reads TGTGCCAGCAGTACCCGCCTGACAGGGGGCGCGTCTGAAGCTTTCTTT.

The chain recombines TRBV28 with TRBJ2-4; D may be TRBD1 or TRBD2 (5 bases each). The CDR3 spans 15 residues. V lost 4 bases, J lost 4 bases, and 14 bases lay in between. Germline V gene data show CDR1 as MDHEN and CDR2 as SYDVKM. The DNA for the CDR3 is TGTGCCAGCAGTTCAACATGGGACGGAAAAAACATTCAGTACTTC. It encodes CASSSTWDGKNIQYF. The full variable domain, completed using reference TRBV28 and TRBJ2-4, is DVKVTQSSRYLVKRTGEKVFLECVQDMDHENMFWYRQDPGLGLRLIYFSYDVKMKEKGDIPEGYSVSREKKERFSLILESASTNQTSMYLCASSSTWDGKNIQYFGAGTRLSVL.

The chain links TRBV28 to TRBJ1-5; possibly TRBD1 for D (6 bases). Germline CDR1 reads MDHEN; CDR2 reads SYDVKM. The V gene lost 6 bases and the J gene lost 5 bases, with 17 bases spanning the gap. This CDR3 contains 15 residues. CDR3 DNA: TGTGCCAGCAGCCTTACAGGGAAGGCGGATCAGCCCCAGCATTTT. It yields the protein CASSLTGKADQPQHF.

The chain joins TRBV5-1 to TRBJ2-1; 13 nucleotides align to TRBD2. CDR1 is SGHRS and CDR2 is YFSETQ in the germline V gene. V was clipped by 4 bases and J by 4 bases; unmatched bases: 11. The CDR3 has 18 amino acids. The CDR3 DNA sequence: TGCGCCAGCAGCCCCCGACTAGCGGGAGGCCCGGTTTACAATGAGCAGTTCTTC. Translating it yields CASSPRLAGGPVYNEQFF.

The chain carries TRBV28 and TRBJ1-1; the D gene is possibly TRBD1 (6 bases). V gave up 4 bases and J gave up 1 base, with 10 bases separating them. Germline CDR1 and CDR2: MDHEN and SYDVKM. The CDR3 length is 14 residues. CDR3 DNA sequence: TGTGCCAGCAGTTCCGGACAGCGGAACACTGAAGCTTTCTTT. As protein: CASSSGQRNTEAFF.

There are a few counts of this clone. The V gene is TRBV5-1, the J gene TRBJ2-5, with 8 positions matching TRBD2. The germline V gene has CDR1 SGHRS and CDR2 YFSETQ. The CDR3 is 16 residues long. The V segment lost 5 bases and the J segment 1 base; nucleotides outside the gene matches: 10. CDR3 sequence: CASSLPTSEFQETQYF. In DNA form, the CDR3 reads TGCGCCAGCAGTCTTCCGACTAGCGAGTTCCAAGAGACCCAGTACTTC.

The chain joins TRBV6-2 or TRBV6-3 to TRBJ2-2; no definite D call. The CDR3 consists of 13 residues. V shed 0 bases and J shed 7 bases, with 6 bases lying between them. Germline V gives CDR1 MNHEY, CDR2 SVGEGT. The CDR3 reads CASSYSTVGELFF. CDR3 DNA sequence: TGTGCCAGCAGTTACTCGACGGTCGGGGAGCTGTTTTTT.

The gene calls are TRBV3-1 (or the pseudogene TRBV3-2) and TRBJ1-2; TRBD1 matches at 8 bases. The CDR3 sequence is 16 residues long. The germline V gene has CDR1 LGHDT and CDR2 YNNKEL (reference sequence). Trimming removed 3 bases from V and 4 bases from J; junction bases left unmatched: 10. The CDR3 reads CASSQNYDRGSYGYTF. DNA of the CDR3: TGTGCCAGCAGCCAGAATTATGACAGGGGTTCCTATGGCTACACCTTC.

This chain joins TRBV5-1 and TRBJ2-5, with TRBD1 identical over 7 bases. The CDR3 has 15 residues. Germline trimming cut 4 bases from V and 4 bases from J; bases unmatched to any gene: 10. The germline V gene encodes CDR1 SGHRS and CDR2 YFSETQ. CDR3 sequence reads: CASSPREGGGETQYF. The CDR3 coding sequence is TGCGCCAGCAGCCCGAGGGAAGGGGGCGGAGAGACCCAGTACTTC.

This chain joins TRBV3-1 (or the pseudogene TRBV3-2) and TRBJ2-5, with 16 nucleotides matching TRBD2. Germline V gene sequence: CDR1 LGHDT, CDR2 YNNKEL (reference sequence). This CDR3 has 20 amino acids. The V segment lost 0 bases and the J segment 1 base; nucleotides outside the gene matches: 8. CDR3 DNA sequence: TGTGCCAGCAGCCAAGATCAGGGACTAGCGGGAGGGGGCCCCCAAGAGACCCAGTACTTC. Protein product: CASSQDQGLAGGGPQETQYF.

The J gene is TRBJ1-6, the V gene TRBV28; tentatively, D is TRBD1 (6 bases). The CDR3 covers 15 residues. Trimming shortened V by 2 bases and J by 7 bases, and 12 bases separated the two germline ends. Germline V lookup: CDR1 MDHEN, CDR2 SYDVKM. The CDR3 loop reads CASSLEQGKNSPLHF. DNA for the CDR3: TGTGCCAGCAGTTTAGAGCAGGGGAAGAATTCACCCCTCCACTTT.

This chain connects TRBV5-4 to TRBJ2-1, with TRBD2 matching 7 bases. V lost 5 bases and J lost 10; bases outside the gene matches: 21. This CDR3 spans 17 amino acids. Germline-derived CDR1 and CDR2 are SGHNT and YYREEE (reference sequence). CDR3 sequence reads: CASSTPQGGSPHGEQFF. The CDR3 DNA follows: TGTGCCAGCAGTACTCCGCAGGGCGGGAGTCCCCATGGGGAGCAGTTCTTC.

CDR3 loop: CASSLDMNTEAFF. In nucleotides, the CDR3 is TGCGCCAGCAGCTTGGACATGAACACTGAAGCTTTCTTT. J is TRBJ1-1 and V is TRBV5-1; no firm D call. Trimming took 0 bases from V and 0 from J, leaving 3 bases between them. Looked up from germline, CDR1 is SGHRS and CDR2 is YFSETQ. This CDR3 has 13 amino acids.

This clone was seen only once. The rearrangement links TRBV7-2 to TRBJ2-2, with 9 bases identical to TRBD1. The CDR3 covers 16 residues. V lost 2 bases and J lost 7; bases outside the gene matches: 8. Germline-derived CDR1 and CDR2 are SGHTA and FQGNSA. The CDR3 reads CASSLYGQGIGGELFF. Written as DNA, the CDR3 is TGTGCCAGCAGCTTATATGGACAGGGGATCGGCGGGGAGCTGTTTTTT.